What follows is one T cell receptor beta chain and its context. The CDR3 covers 15 residues. Trimming at V came to 6 bases and at J to 4 bases, leaving 9 bases not matched to a gene. CDR1 and CDR2 from the germline V gene are MNHEY and SMNVEV (reference sequence). TCRdb keeps only in-frame clones here, not all; method: immunoSEQ multiplex PCR. The data contain 390,000 or so clones, 80% to 90% of them seen just once; the ten biggest clones take up about 2.9%. This sample was included in a study of blood T cell repertoires in COVID-19. Across the study: PBMCs, B-cell-depleted T cells, or T cells provided the cDNA or gDNA that made up the material.

The chain combines TRBV27 with TRBJ1-5; 7 bases are shared with TRBD1. The sequenced sample consisted of peripheral blood. This TCR was recovered from a young woman with COVID-19, enrolled during active disease. CDR3 amino acids: CASSLSTGINQPQHF. In nucleotides, the CDR3 is TGTGCCAGCAGCCTCTCGACAGGGATTAATCAGCCCCAGCATTTT.